This T cell receptor beta chain was retrieved from a study of shared clonotypes between healthy human individuals. Across the whole study: The donor pool was made up of two women and three men aged 18 to 49.

For this clone: Its antigen is unidentified.

Findings and caveats of the study: Around 4.7% was the fraction of naive CD4 clonotypes found shared across a few donors.

Sequenced by immunoSEQ multiplex PCR; TCRdb stores in-frame clones only, minus some. The sample lists about 2.1 million clones; approximately 92% were seen once. Positively selected for CCR7, the CD45RO-negative cells used as naive CD8 cells excluded terminally differentiated effector memory CD45RA+ cells. This sequence originates from a man younger than 30 in good health. Some clones in this sample may be carry-over from other donors' samples. Input material: naive CD8+ T cells from PBMCs.

In DNA, the CDR3 is TGTGCCAGCAGTTTGGATACTTGGACTCCCTCCCAGAGCTCCTACAATGAGCAGTTCTTC. It codes for CASSLDTWTPSQSSYNEQFF. V is TRBV28 and J is TRBJ2-1; possible D gene TRBD2, 5 bases. Trimming left V 3 bases short and J 0 bases short, with 24 bases between. The germline V gene encodes CDR1 MDHEN and CDR2 SYDVKM. The length of the CDR3 is 20 residues. The entire variable domain, with the rest obtained from reference TRBV28 and TRBJ2-1, is as follows: DVKVTQSSRYLVKRTGEKVFLECVQDMDHENMFWYRQDPGLGLRLIYFSYDVKMKEKGDIPEGYSVSREKKERFSLILESASTNQTSMYLCASSLDTWTPSQSSYNEQFFGPGTRLTVL.